Below, one T cell receptor (beta chain) is given with its context. Its antigen is unknown. The data were obtained in a study of stem cell transplantation in POMP-related autoinflammatory disease. Study-level findings and limits: Patients with PRAID showed a restricted number of unique TRB V-J gene pairings. In patients with PRAID, every analyzed T-cell subset tended to show lower diversity and higher clonality.

CDR3 length: 14 residues. V lost 4 bases to trimming and J lost 8 bases; unmatched junction nucleotides: 8. Germline CDR1 and CDR2: SGHAT and FQNNGV. Profiling relied on immunoSEQ multiplex PCR, and the TCRdb table lists in-frame clones only, not all of them. This table holds around 26,000 clones, 82% found once. The chain uses TRBV11-2 and TRBJ2-1, with 7 bases identical to TRBD2. This material consisted of CD4+ T cells from PBMCs, taken before stem cell transplantation. The origin of this receptor is a human donor with POMP-related autoinflammation and immune dysregulation (PRAID). For the CDR3, the DNA is TGTGCCAGCAGCTCCCGTCAGCGGGGACATGAGCAGTTCTTC. Translated: CASSSRQRGHEQFF.